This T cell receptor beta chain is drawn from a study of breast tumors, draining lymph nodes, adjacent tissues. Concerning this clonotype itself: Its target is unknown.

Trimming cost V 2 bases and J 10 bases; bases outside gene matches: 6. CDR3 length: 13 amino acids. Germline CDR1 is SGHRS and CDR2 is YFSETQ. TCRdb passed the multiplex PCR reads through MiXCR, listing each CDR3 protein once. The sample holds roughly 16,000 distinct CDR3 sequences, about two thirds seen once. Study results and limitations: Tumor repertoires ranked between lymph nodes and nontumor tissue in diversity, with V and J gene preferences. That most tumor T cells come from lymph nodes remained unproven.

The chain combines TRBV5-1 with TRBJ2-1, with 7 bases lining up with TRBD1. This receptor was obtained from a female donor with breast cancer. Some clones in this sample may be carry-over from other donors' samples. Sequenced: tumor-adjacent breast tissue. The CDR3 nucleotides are TGCGCCAGCAGCTTTACAGGGGATCGGGAGCAGTTCTTC. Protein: CASSFTGDREQFF.